Listed below are T cell receptor beta chains from one sample, sequenced in a study of blood T cell repertoires in COVID-19. Measured with immunoSEQ multiplex PCR; TCRdb has only the in-frame clones, and not every one. The data show 130,000 or so clones, about 80% seen once. Source material: peripheral blood. The receptors were sampled from a woman over 75 with acute or convalescent COVID-19. Both conserved end residues are part of each CDR3. Fields, in order: CDR3 protein, J gene, V gene.

CASSLRVDGYTF | TRBJ1-2 | TRBV12-3/TRBV12-4
CASSLGGETEAFF | TRBJ1-1 | TRBV5-1
CASSLVGRPHAYEQYF | TRBJ2-7 | TRBV7-8
CASSSKTGTDTQYF | TRBJ2-3 | TRBV7-3
CASSYSKAGGSYEQYF | TRBJ2-7 | TRBV6-6
CASSRQVYGYTF | TRBJ1-2 | TRBV12-3/TRBV12-4
CAWGGAWGGYTF | TRBJ1-2 | TRBV30
CASSPPSLAGNLYPSTDTQYF | TRBJ2-3 | TRBV18
CASSGGYSNQPQHF | TRBJ1-5 | TRBV7-2
CASSQDSGNTIYF | TRBJ1-3 | TRBV18
CASSFGTVNTEAFF | TRBJ1-1 | TRBV5-1
CASYSTDTQYF | TRBJ2-3 | TRBV2
CASSQLDRNTGELFF | TRBJ2-2 | TRBV3-1/TRBV3-2
CASSLDRATNEKLFF | TRBJ1-4 | TRBV5-5
CASSLGTGNQPQHF | TRBJ1-5 | TRBV27
CASSAGTIANEKLFF | TRBJ1-4 | TRBV10-1